The clone carrying this TCR beta chain was counted only a few times. With random hexamers, reverse transcription was performed on about 0.5 to 1 ug of RNA. TCRdb called the immunoSEQ multiplex PCR reads again in MiXCR, with one record for every CDR3 protein. This table holds over 95,000 distinct CDR3 sequences, 92% found once. This entry belongs to a study of CD8 T cells in Susac syndrome. This CDR3 region has 14 residues. Germline lookup yields CDR1 SGHRS and CDR2 YFSETQ. Trimming cost V 4 bases and J 1 base, with 11 bases left between them. The study used healthy donors as controls matched for age and sex.

J is TRBJ1-1 and V is TRBV5-1; possible D gene TRBD1, 5 bases. Sequenced sample: CD8+ T cells from PBMCs. The TCR originated in a human donor in good health. CDR3 residues: CASSRDPENTEAFF. The CDR3, as DNA: TGCGCCAGCAGCCGGGACCCGGAGAACACTGAAGCTTTCTTT.